This paragraph covers one T cell receptor (beta chain) sequence. This clone was detected only a few times. The clone's antigen remains unknown. It has no much larger one-base neighbor in the sample; base qualities were not kept. Lesional scalp punch biopsies and peripheral blood were obtained from alopecia areata patients. After PBMCs were isolated by density centrifugation and stained for CD3, CD4 and CD8, a FACSAria was used to sort CD4+ and CD8+ T cells. Library method: the immunoSEQ multiplex PCR assay. RNA was extracted from all samples and reverse transcribed into cDNA as template for TCR sequencing. First-strand cDNA was synthesized with SuperScript III using a 2:1 mix of oligo-dT and random hexamers. A synthetic immune receptor repertoire was used to gauge amplification bias, and whatever bias remained was removed computationally. The study's processing was this. Raw reads were preprocessed for error removal, and CDR3 was defined according to IMGT conventions as running from the conserved cysteine to phenylalanine. To get clonality, Shannon entropy was normalized by log2 of the number of productive unique TCRs and the result was subtracted from 1. CD4 or CD8 identity of scalp clones was inferred by cross-referencing scalp TCRbeta sequences with sorted blood CD4 and CD8 repertoires. The source is immuneACCESS, and TCRdb retained only in-frame sequences with V and J called. Part of the clones is not carried over; for the studies checked, unresolved V genes explain less than half of this, and the remainder is unexplained. That table is the source of V, J and clone size, and D and trimming were worked out from the DNA. This sample holds 80,000 to 100,000 clones; roughly two fifths were observed only once. The ten most abundant clones make up approximately 1.5% of the sample.

This entry belongs to a study of CD8+ T cells in alopecia areata (dated by TCRdb to 2017 to 2018). For the wider study: The treated patients took part in an open-label pilot trial in which moderate-to-severe alopecia areata was treated with oral tofacitinib at 5 to 10 mg twice daily. Patients stayed on tofacitinib for 6 to 18 months and then had 6 months of follow-up off drug so that delayed response and recurrence could be assessed. The study used high-throughput TCRbeta sequencing to examine T cell clonal expansion in alopecia areata, in both the C3H/HeJ mouse model and human patients. Human TCRbeta sequencing covered scalp tissue and sorted CD4+ and CD8+ peripheral blood T cells from patchy and totalis/universalis alopecia areata patients and healthy controls. Biopsies were taken from tofacitinib-treated patients at baseline and again at 4 and 24 weeks into treatment, and several of those patients also had a later scalp biopsy. Scalp clonality was compared among normal scalp (n=4), patchy alopecia areata scalp (n=8), and alopecia totalis/universalis scalp (n=8). The RNA source kit depended on sample type: the PAXgene miRNA kit for fixed scalp, the miRNeasy kit for PBMCs, and the RNeasy kit for mouse skin. Amplification of TCRbeta CDR3 regions was done by immunoSEQ multiplex PCR using 35 Vbeta forward primers and 13 Jbeta reverse primers.

From the germline V gene, CDR1 is SQVTM and CDR2 is ANQGSEA. The CDR3 has 12 amino acids, counting the end cysteine and phenylalanine. Only the CDR3 DNA stays, 36 bases, in frame from base 1. Trimming removed 4 bases from V and 4 bases from J, leaving 10 bases between the germline ends. Results the study describes overall, beyond this receptor: Higher clonality and more expanded CD8+ clones were observed in lesional scalp than in normal scalp, particularly in alopecia totalis/universalis, a finding suggestive of antigenic drive. Shared TCR sequences between patients were less evident than in mice, which may be partly attributable to HLA diversity in the patient population. Resident alphabeta T cells in normal human skin are also sequenced, complicating scalp TCR repertoire analysis, unlike mouse skin dominated by gammadelta T cells.

The receptor comes from a human donor with alopecia areata. This receptor chain uses TRBV29-1 and TRBJ2-5, with the D call tentatively TRBD1 or TRBD2, each fitting 5 bases. Sequenced sample: CD4+ T cells sorted from blood. The DNA reads TGCAGCGTTGGGGACCCTAGAGAGACCCAGTACTTC. It encodes CSVGDPRETQYF.